The entry below describes one T cell receptor beta chain. This sample was included in a study of control samples from healthy donors and cancer patients. The CDR3 sequence is 17 residues long. Germline CDR1 is SGHTA and CDR2 is FQGTGA. J gave up 10 bases and V 4 bases, and 18 bases lay outside the gene matches. Some clones are missing from TCRdb's copy, which holds only in-frame ones; the method was immunoSEQ multiplex PCR. This sample yields about 170,000 clones, of which roughly 90% are seen a single time; around 13% belongs to the top ten. This receptor was taken from a man aged 25-45 years in good health. The specimen was blood. The chain uses TRBV7-3 and TRBJ2-1; 8 nucleotides align to TRBD2. The CDR3: CASSSSPGAGGVREQFF. In DNA form, the CDR3 reads TGTGCCAGCAGCTCCTCTCCGGGGGCGGGAGGTGTGAGAGAGCAGTTCTTC.